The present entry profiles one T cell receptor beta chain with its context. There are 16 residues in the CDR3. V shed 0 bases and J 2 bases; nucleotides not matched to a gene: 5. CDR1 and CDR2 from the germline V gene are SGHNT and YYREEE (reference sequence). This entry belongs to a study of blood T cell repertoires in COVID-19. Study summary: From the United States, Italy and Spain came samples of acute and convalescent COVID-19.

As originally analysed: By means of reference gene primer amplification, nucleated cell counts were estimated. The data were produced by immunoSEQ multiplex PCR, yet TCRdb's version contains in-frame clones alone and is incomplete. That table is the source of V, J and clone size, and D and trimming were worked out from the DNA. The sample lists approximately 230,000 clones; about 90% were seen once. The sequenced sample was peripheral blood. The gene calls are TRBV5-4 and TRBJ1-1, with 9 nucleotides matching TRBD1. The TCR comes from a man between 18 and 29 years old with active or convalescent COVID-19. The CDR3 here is CASSLGRTGVNTEAFF. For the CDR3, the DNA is TGTGCCAGCAGCTTGGGACGGACAGGGGTAAACACTGAAGCTTTCTTT.